This TCR beta chain originates from a study of T-cell reconstitution after alpha-beta-depleted transplantation in children. Germline-derived CDR1 and CDR2 are SGHRS and YFSETQ. V dropped 1 base and J dropped 4 bases, with 18 bases sitting between them. This CDR3 has 17 amino acids. Library preparation (for TCRbeta) was performed with unique molecular identifiers. TCRdb redid the calling of the PCR reads with MiXCR, one entry per CDR3 protein. The sample lists 800,000 to 1,000,000 distinct CDR3 sequences; 25% to 35% were seen once. Here the sequenced sample was PBMCs, mostly from graft donor cells, taken 360 days after TCRalphabeta/CD19-depleted stem cell transplant. V gene TRBV5-1 combines with J gene TRBJ2-1, with D possibly being TRBD1 or TRBD2 (6 bases each). This TCR was sampled from a boy under two years old who had a stem cell transplant for SCID, so the T cells may come from the graft donor. The CDR3 DNA reads as TGCGCCAGCAGCTTGAATCCTCCGGGGGCCACATACAATGAGCAGTTCTTC. It encodes CASSLNPPGATYNEQFF.